These 28 T cell receptor beta chains originate from one sample sequenced in a study of Graves' ophthalmopathy and Graves' hyperthyroidism. Amplifying from RNA transcripts, the study obtained TCR beta CDR3 regions. HTBI-primed first-round RT-PCR preceded second-round multiplex PCR. Via MiXCR, TCRdb re-called the multiplex PCR reads, giving one row per CDR3 protein. The table has 150,000 to 200,000 distinct CDR3 sequences, 30% to 45% seen once. Specimen: peripheral blood. Every receptor here comes from a woman aged 40 to 50 with Graves' ophthalmopathy.

This clonotype was counted ten times or more. This rearrangement joins TRBV20-1 to TRBJ1-1; D possibly corresponds to TRBD1 (6 bases). The V end was cut by 0 bases, the J end by 1 base, with 12 bases between. The CDR3 covers 15 residues. CDR1 is DFQATT, CDR2 SNEGSKA, per germline (reference sequence). The DNA of the CDR3 is TGCAGTGCTAGAGAAGGAGGGGGGAGGAACACTGAAGCTTTCTTT. This encodes CSAREGGGRNTEAFF.

This clonotype was seen more than once but under ten times. The V gene is TRBV12-3 or TRBV12-4, the J gene TRBJ1-5; 8 bases align to TRBD1. The ends lost 6 bases at V and 1 base at J; junction bases unmatched: 5. CDR3 length: 15 residues. The CDR3 region has the DNA TGTGCCAGCAGCGGGGGACAGGCAAGCAATCAGCCCCAGCATTTT. Translated: CASSGGQASNQPQHF.

This clonotype was seen a handful of times. The chain couples TRBV27 to TRBJ1-2, with 9 bases that match TRBD1. V shed 6 bases and J 5 bases; nucleotides not matched to a gene: 19. The CDR3 totals 18 residues. Germline V gene lookup returns CDR1 MNHEY and CDR2 SMNVEV (reference sequence). The CDR3 loop is CASRPLISDRGFVYGYTF. CDR3 coding DNA: TGTGCCAGCAGGCCACTAATATCAGACAGGGGGTTCGTTTATGGCTACACCTTC.

Ten or more counts support this clonotype. The chain has TRBV2 and TRBJ1-5; 11 nucleotides agree with TRBD1. From germline, CDR1 is SNHLY and CDR2 FYNNEI. The V and J ends lost 6 bases and 4 bases, in that order; junction bases with no gene match: 2. The CDR3 totals 14 residues. The CDR3 is CASRGTGGNQPQHF. CDR3 in DNA: TGTGCCAGCAGAGGGACAGGGGGGAATCAGCCCCAGCATTTT.

Many counts were recorded for this clonotype. The chain has TRBV6-1 and TRBJ1-1, with 7 bases that match TRBD1. Germline assignment: CDR1 MNHNS and CDR2 SASEGT. Trimming took 10 bases from V and 4 from J; bases not matched to a gene: 18. The length of the CDR3 is 16 residues. The chain's CDR3 is CATQTRQGSIGTEAFF. Written as DNA, the CDR3 is TGTGCCACGCAAACTAGACAGGGAAGCATTGGCACTGAAGCTTTCTTT.

There are a few counts of this clonotype. The chain is built from TRBV28 and TRBJ1-5; 7 bases line up with TRBD1. The germline gives CDR1 MDHEN, CDR2 SYDVKM. V was clipped by 8 bases and J by 2 bases; unmatched bases: 12. The CDR3 spans 16 residues. CDR3 protein: CASRPSQDRGNQPQHF. DNA of the CDR3: TGTGCCAGCCGCCCGAGCCAAGACAGGGGCAATCAGCCCCAGCATTTT.

In this sample, this clonotype turned up many times. The chain couples TRBV6-5 to TRBJ2-7; D possibly corresponds to TRBD1 (6 bases). Germline V gene data show CDR1 as MNHEY and CDR2 as SVGAGI. Between the trimmed V and J ends, which lost 4 bases and 6 bases, there was a span of 19 bases. The CDR3 extends over 15 amino acids. Written as DNA, the CDR3 is TGTGCCAGCAGTTCCAGACAGGTGCGGATTTCCGAGCAGTACTTC. It encodes CASSSRQVRISEQYF.

This clonotype was picked up many times. The chain couples TRBV19 to TRBJ1-5; a possible D gene is TRBD1 (6 bases). The V gene lost 4 bases and the J gene lost 0 bases, with 16 bases spanning the gap. The CDR3 is 17 residues long. Germline CDR1 is LNHDA and CDR2 is SQIVND (reference sequence). The CDR3 spells CASSTVTGSGSNQPQHF. The DNA for the CDR3 is TGTGCCAGTAGTACCGTAACAGGGTCGGGTAGCAATCAGCCCCAGCATTTT. The variable domain in full, with the rest retrieved from reference TRBV19 and TRBJ1-5, is DGGITQSPKYLFRKEGQNVTLSCEQNLNHDAMYWYRQDPGQGLRLIYYSQIVNDFQKGDIAEGYSVSREKKESFPLTVTSAQKNPTAFYLCASSTVTGSGSNQPQHFGDGTRLSIL.

This clonotype has only a few counts. One junction end does not reproduce the germline sequence, and a read error may be involved. The rearrangement links TRBV7-7 to TRBJ2-5, with D perhaps TRBD1 or TRBD2 (5 bases each). Looked up from germline, CDR1 is SSHAT and CDR2 is FNYEAQ (reference sequence). The CDR3 spans 15 residues. CDR3 residues: CASSELGGGQETQYF. CDR3 coding DNA: TGTGCTAGCAGCGAACTTGGTGGGGGACAAGAGACCCAGTACTTC.

The sample holds many counts of this clonotype. This rearrangement joins TRBV29-1 to TRBJ2-7, with 8 bases matching TRBD1. J lost 3 bases, V lost 7 bases, and 5 bases had no gene match. The CDR3 is 12 residues long. Germline-derived CDR1 and CDR2 are SQVTM and ANQGSEA. The CDR3 reads CSGGDRNYEQYF. DNA for the CDR3: TGCAGCGGGGGGGACAGGAACTACGAGCAGTACTTC.

This clonotype was observed at least ten times. The chain couples TRBV20-1 to TRBJ1-6; 7 nucleotides line up with TRBD1. Germline CDR1 reads DFQATT; CDR2 reads SNEGSKA (reference sequence). This CDR3 comprises 14 residues. V lost 3 bases and J lost 9; bases outside the gene matches: 8. The DNA for the CDR3 is TGCAGTGCTAGGCCCGACAGGGTTTCTTCACCCCTCCACTTT. Its translation: CSARPDRVSSPLHF.

The chain combines TRBV4-3 with TRBJ2-7, with 9 bases identical to TRBD2. The CDR3 runs to 16 residues. J was trimmed by 3 bases and V by 1 base; bases with no gene match: 7. CDR1 is LGHNA, CDR2 YSLEER, per germline. For the CDR3, the DNA is TGCGCCAGCAGCCAAGGACTAGCGGAACGGTACTACGAGCAGTACTTC. Translating gives CASSQGLAERYYEQYF.

This chain joins TRBV6-1 and TRBJ2-2; TRBD2 matches at 9 bases. J lost 6 bases, V lost 6 bases, and 11 bases had no gene match. This CDR3 is 16 amino acids long. Per the germline V gene, CDR1 is MNHNS and CDR2 is SASEGT. The CDR3 here is CASRRKGAGGPGELFF. The CDR3 DNA reads as TGTGCCAGCAGGCGGAAGGGGGCGGGAGGGCCCGGGGAGCTGTTTTTT.

The V and J genes are TRBV7-8 and TRBJ1-5; D is unresolved. The CDR3 runs to 14 residues. The V and J ends lost 2 bases and 0 bases respectively, with 5 bases between them. The germline gives CDR1 SGHVS, CDR2 FQNEAQ. CDR3 DNA sequence: TGTGCCAGCAGCTTATCAGATAGCAATCAGCCCCAGCATTTT. Residues: CASSLSDSNQPQHF. Using reference TRBV7-8 and TRBJ1-5 for the parts outside the CDR3, the full variable domain is GAGVSQSPRYKVAKRGQDVALRCDPISGHVSLFWYQQALGQGPEFLTYFQNEAQLDKSGLPSDRFFAERPEGSVSTLKIQRTQQEDSAVYLCASSLSDSNQPQHFGDGTRLSIL.

This clonotype has a count of ten or more. This rearrangement joins TRBV12-3 or TRBV12-4 to TRBJ1-5; the D gene is possibly TRBD1 (5 bases). The CDR3 has 14 residues. Trimming took off 5 bases at V and 4 bases at J, with 12 bases between the two ends. The DNA of the CDR3 is TGTGCCAGCAGTCAACAGGTCTCGAATCAGCCCCAGCATTTT. This sequence encodes CASSQQVSNQPQHF.

The chain links TRBV29-1 to TRBJ2-7, with 11 bases identical to TRBD1. Germline V gene data show CDR1 as SQVTM and CDR2 as ANQGSEA. V lost 6 bases to trimming and J lost 2 bases; unmatched junction nucleotides: 6. CDR3 length equals 14 residues. CDR3 nucleotides: TGCAGCGTCCGTCCGGGACAGGGGGCCTACGAGCAGTACTTC. This translates into CSVRPGQGAYEQYF.

The sample holds many counts of this clonotype. J is TRBJ2-4 and V is TRBV5-4; 11 bases are a match to TRBD2. Germline values: CDR1 SGHNT, CDR2 YYREEE (reference sequence). V lost 2 bases and J lost 2; bases outside the gene matches: 3. This CDR3 is built from 16 residues. The CDR3 region is CASSFGLAGPKNIQYF. The CDR3 DNA reads as TGTGCCAGCAGCTTCGGACTAGCGGGCCCCAAAAACATTCAGTACTTC.

This clonotype came up many times. The chain has TRBV7-2 and TRBJ2-7; possibly TRBD1 for D (6 bases). Trimming left V 7 bases short and J 6 bases short, with 19 bases between. The CDR3 totals 14 residues. Germline V gives CDR1 SGHTA, CDR2 FQGNSA. The CDR3 here is CASIPGTPGAEQYF. The CDR3 nucleotides read TGTGCCAGCATCCCAGGTACCCCAGGGGCCGAGCAGTACTTC.

The table lists this clonotype with many counts. The rearrangement links TRBV27 to TRBJ2-2, with D uncertain. Trimming removed 5 bases at V and 2 bases at J, with 6 bases between. Per the germline V gene, CDR1 is MNHEY and CDR2 is SMNVEV (reference sequence). The CDR3 has 13 residues. CDR3 region: CASSTGNTGELFF. In DNA, the CDR3 is TGTGCCAGCAGTACCGGCAACACCGGGGAGCTGTTTTTT.

This clonotype was detected ten times or more. V usage is TRBV12-5 and J usage is TRBJ1-5; D unresolved. The CDR3 has 13 residues. V was cut by 7 bases and J by 4 bases, with 11 bases left in between. The germline CDR1 and CDR2 sequences are LGHNT and FRNRAP. Here the CDR3 reads CASASDWNQPQHF. CDR3 sequence (DNA): TGTGCTAGTGCCTCGGACTGGAATCAGCCCCAGCATTTT.

This clonotype was observed many times. This chain joins TRBV6-5 and TRBJ1-2, with 9 bases that match TRBD1. The ends lost 2 bases at V and 4 bases at J; junction bases unmatched: 2. The CDR3 contains 14 residues. Per germline, CDR1 MNHEY and CDR2 SVGAGI. The CDR3, as DNA: TGTGCCAGCAGTTACCTGGGACAGGGCTATGGCTACACCTTC. Its translation is CASSYLGQGYGYTF.

This clonotype has ten or more counts. V gene TRBV11-2 combines with J gene TRBJ2-7; 7 nucleotides agree with TRBD1. The CDR3 totals 14 residues. Trimming cost V 5 bases and J 3 bases; bases outside gene matches: 7. Germline assignment: CDR1 SGHAT and CDR2 FQNNGV. The CDR3 DNA sequence: TGTGCCAGCAGCCCCCGACAGGGTATCTACGAGCAGTACTTC. As protein: CASSPRQGIYEQYF.

The chain employs TRBV27 and TRBJ2-7; D uncertain. The V gene lost 1 base and the J gene lost 6 bases, with 10 bases spanning the gap. Germline CDR1 reads MNHEY; CDR2 reads SMNVEV (reference sequence). CDR3 length: 13 amino acids. CDR3 DNA sequence: TGTGCCAGCAGTTTATACCTCGGTCGCGAGCAGTACTTC. Its translation is CASSLYLGREQYF.

The rearrangement uses TRBV6-1 and TRBJ2-2; TRBD2 aligns across 7 bases. After removal of 5 bases from V and 5 bases from J, the junction contained 14 bases not matched to a gene. CDR1 and CDR2 from the germline V gene are MNHNS and SASEGT. This CDR3 is 17 amino acids long. CDR3 DNA sequence: TGTGCCAGCAGTCCACGGCGATGGGGGAGGGGAACCGGGGAGCTGTTTTTT. Its protein is CASSPRRWGRGTGELFF.

The chain joins TRBV11-2 to TRBJ2-2; tentative D call: TRBD1 (5 bases). Trimming removed 6 bases from V and 7 bases from J, with 21 bases in between. The CDR3 has 16 amino acids. Per the germline V gene, CDR1 is SGHAT and CDR2 is FQNNGV. CDR3 in DNA: TGTGCCAGCAGTCGAAAACATACCAGGGTGGTCGGGGAGCTGTTTTTT. Translating it yields CASSRKHTRVVGELFF.

CDR3 sequence (DNA): TGTGCCAGCAGCCAAGAGGTAGGGAGACAGCCCCAGCATTTT. As protein: CASSQEVGRQPQHF. The gene calls are TRBV4-2 and TRBJ1-5; no definite D call. The CDR3 runs 14 residues. From germline, CDR1 is LGHNA and CDR2 YNFKEQ. V lost 0 bases and J lost 7, with 10 bases in between.

This clonotype was picked up many times. V is TRBV27 and J is TRBJ2-4, with 9 bases that match TRBD1. V lost 6 bases to trimming and J lost 3 bases; unmatched junction nucleotides: 6. Germline V gene lookup returns CDR1 MNHEY and CDR2 SMNVEV (reference sequence). The CDR3 sequence is 15 residues long. CDR3 loop: CASRRQGEVKNIQYF. In DNA form, the CDR3 reads TGTGCCAGCAGGAGACAGGGGGAAGTCAAAAACATTCAGTACTTC.

The chain recombines TRBV28 with TRBJ1-2; 7 positions agree with TRBD1. Germline CDR1 MDHEN, CDR2 SYDVKM. V was pared by 3 bases and J by 4 bases, with 8 bases of the junction left unmatched. There are 15 residues in the CDR3. This chain's CDR3 is CASSFEGAWRYGYTF. The DNA of the CDR3 is TGTGCCAGCAGTTTCGAGGGGGCGTGGCGCTATGGCTACACCTTC.